This T cell receptor (beta chain) was captured by sequencing in a study of T cell changes during pregnancy in multiple sclerosis. J lost 5 bases, V lost 4 bases, and 6 bases had no gene match. The CDR3 is 14 residues long. CDR1 and CDR2 from the germline V gene are SGHRS and YFSETQ. Data came from immunoSEQ multiplex PCR; TCRdb stores just in-frame clones and leaves some out. In the table there are 35,000 or so clones, more than 75% of which are singletons. Sequences were derived from peripheral blood, sampled in the second trimester of pregnancy. This chain joins TRBV5-1 and TRBJ1-1; TRBD1 agrees at 9 bases. This TCR was sampled from a female donor in good health, enrolled as a control in a pregnancy study. The CDR3 nucleotides read TGCGCCAGCAGCCTACTCGGGACAGGGACTGAAGCTTTCTTT. As protein: CASSLLGTGTEAFF.